Included here is one T cell receptor beta chain sequence, with context. Its antigen is still unknown. The sample originates from a study of cytotoxic CD8 clonotypes in ibrutinib-treated CLL. V dropped 2 bases and J dropped 10 bases, with 12 bases sitting between them. CDR1 and CDR2 from the germline V gene are MNHNS and SASEGT. The CDR3 spans 12 residues. Study-level findings and limits: Clonality showed a rise at ibrutinib response that reversed toward baseline at progression. Public clonotypes proved infrequent, and on treatment they shrank or remained steady.

TCRdb's copy holds only in-frame clones and misses some; the assay was immunoSEQ multiplex PCR. The table lists approximately 120,000 clones, about 85% of them singletons. The source of around 2 micrograms of genomic DNA for TCR beta libraries was cryopreserved PBMCs. The input for sequencing was PBMCs, taken after 24 months of ibrutinib treatment. This sequence joins TRBV6-1 and TRBJ2-7; D is ambiguous. This clonotype was sampled from a human donor with chronic lymphocytic leukemia. CDR3 protein: CASSETGVFQYF. The CDR3, as DNA: TGTGCCAGCAGTGAAACTGGGGTCTTCCAGTACTTC.